The T cell receptor (beta chain) described here comes from a study of cytomegalovirus exposure and HLA in healthy donors. The study's findings and limits: Some V segments (TRBV6-2 and TRBV6-3 among them) were excluded as indistinguishable.

Germline assignment: CDR1 SQVTM and CDR2 ANQGSEA. The V and J ends lost 1 base and 5 bases, in that order; junction bases with no gene match: 13. CDR3 length: 17 amino acids. The PCR used 60 Vbeta and 13 Jbeta primers. Assay: immunoSEQ multiplex PCR; the TCRdb copy retains only in-frame clones and omits some. The listing contains almost 45,000 clones. A word on this clone: Its matching antigen is unknown.

The material sequenced was PBMCs. This TCR was sampled from a male donor in good health and CMV-seronegative. This chain uses TRBV29-1 with TRBJ2-2; 7 nucleotides line up with TRBD1. The CDR3 DNA reads as TGCAGCGTTGAAGGACAGGGTGGCCCCTTTAGGACCGGGGAGCTGTTTTTT. Residues: CSVEGQGGPFRTGELFF.